One and the same sample provided the 2 T cell receptor beta chains below, sequenced in a study of shared clonotypes between healthy human individuals. Produced via immunoSEQ multiplex PCR; TCRdb's table is partial and in-frame only. This sample yields some 1 million clones, of which about 70% are seen a single time; roughly 1.5% belongs to the top ten. Sequenced input: memory CD4+ T cells sorted from blood. Noted subset: CD45RA-negative fraction. The source is a man between 18 and 35 years old in good health.

The chain has TRBV6-5 and TRBJ2-7, with TRBD2 matching 9 bases. The ends lost 2 bases at V and 4 bases at J; junction bases unmatched: 6. Germline V gives CDR1 MNHEY, CDR2 SVGAGI. The CDR3 contains 15 residues. The DNA for the CDR3 is TGTGCCAGCAGTTACACGGCTAGCGGGAAGTACGAGCAGTACTTC. This codes for CASSYTASGKYEQYF.

This clone came up once. The chain has TRBV6-4 and TRBJ2-7; D not resolved. CDR1 MRHNA and CDR2 SNTAGT come from the germline V gene. CDR3 length equals 16 residues. Trimming stripped 1 base from V and 0 bases from J, with 13 bases between. The chain's CDR3 is CASSDWARPSSYEQYF. The CDR3 DNA reads as TGTGCCAGCAGTGACTGGGCGCGGCCCAGCTCCTACGAGCAGTACTTC.